This T cell receptor (beta chain) was obtained from a study of blood T cell repertoires in COVID-19. Study in general: Italy, Spain and the United States were the sources of the convalescent and acute COVID-19 samples. PBMCs, B-cell-depleted T cells, or T cells were the source of the cDNA or gDNA that made up the material.

This CDR3 comprises 13 residues. The V gene lost 6 bases and the J gene lost 4 bases, with 7 bases spanning the gap. This clone has only a few counts. Authors' processing steps: Reference gene primers were amplified, and this amplification served to estimate nucleated cell counts. Generated by immunoSEQ multiplex PCR, the TCRdb table keeps only in-frame clones and is missing some. V, J and clone size are taken as reported in that table, and D and trimming were inferred from the DNA itself. This sample has some 260,000 clones; 87% occur once, and the top ten carry under 4%. The specimen was peripheral blood. J is TRBJ1-6 and V is TRBV12-3 or TRBV12-4; D might be TRBD1 (5 bases). The receptor comes from a man aged 18-30 years with active or convalescent COVID-19. CDR3 region: CASRTEYNSPLHF. CDR3 nucleotides: TGTGCCAGCAGGACAGAGTATAATTCACCCCTCCACTTT.